One sample yielded the 9 T cell receptor beta chains listed below, sequenced in a study of cytomegalovirus exposure and HLA in healthy donors. Profiling relied on immunoSEQ multiplex PCR, and the TCRdb table lists in-frame clones only, not all of them. The data contain under 300,000 clones, 90% of them singletons. Source material: PBMCs. The source of these receptors is a woman under 30 in good health and CMV-seronegative.

This chain connects TRBV5-1 to TRBJ1-5; the match to TRBD1 covers 10 bases. Losses at the gene ends were 0 bases for V and 8 bases for J; bases not matched to a gene: 5. The length of the CDR3 is 15 residues. Germline values: CDR1 SGHRS, CDR2 YFSETQ. The CDR3 DNA reads as TGCGCCAGCAGCTTGGGTGACAGGGGGCCGGAGCCCCAGCATTTT. This encodes CASSLGDRGPEPQHF.

This sequence joins TRBV6-1 and TRBJ1-4; TRBD1 agrees at 9 bases. Germline trimming cut 4 bases from V and 6 bases from J; bases unmatched to any gene: 6. Per germline, CDR1 MNHNS and CDR2 SASEGT. The length of the CDR3 is 15 residues. The chain's CDR3 is CASSVGTGLDEKLFF. DNA for the CDR3: TGTGCCAGCAGTGTTGGGACAGGGTTAGATGAAAAACTGTTTTTT.

This clone was seen a few times. The chain employs TRBV5-1 and TRBJ2-1; D call uncertain. Germline V gives CDR1 SGHRS, CDR2 YFSETQ. Trimming stripped 4 bases from V and 8 bases from J, with 19 bases between. This CDR3 contains 15 residues. CDR3 region: CASSLTGSRSDEQFF. DNA of the CDR3: TGCGCCAGCAGCCTGACTGGATCTAGGTCCGATGAGCAGTTCTTC.

The rearrangement links TRBV4-2 to TRBJ2-1; TRBD1 aligns across 9 bases. With V trimmed by 6 bases and J by 7 bases, 1 base remained unmatched. CDR1 and CDR2 (germline): LGHNA, YNFKEQ. CDR3 size: 12 residues. The CDR3, as DNA: TGTGCCAGCAGTGGACAGGGGAATGAGCAGTTCTTC. As protein: CASSGQGNEQFF.

The rearrangement links TRBV19 to TRBJ1-5; D remains ambiguous. V gave up 7 bases and J gave up 3 bases, with 22 bases separating them. CDR1 is LNHDA and CDR2 is SQIVND in the germline V gene (reference sequence). This CDR3 region has 17 residues. CDR3 protein: CASTLYTAGLSNQPQHF. The CDR3, as DNA: TGTGCCAGTACCCTGTATACGGCAGGACTCTCCAATCAGCCCCAGCATTTT.

With respect to this clone: Other nucleotide sequences from this sample produce the same CDR3. V usage is TRBV27 and J usage is TRBJ2-7, with 9 bases aligning to TRBD1. CDR3 length equals 16 residues. V dropped 0 bases and J dropped 0; count of bases not matched to a gene: 3. Germline V lookup: CDR1 MNHEY, CDR2 SMNVEV (reference sequence). The CDR3 spells CASSLSGTGSSYEQYF. The CDR3 region has the DNA TGTGCCAGCAGTTTATCCGGGACAGGGAGCTCCTACGAGCAGTACTTC.

The genes are TRBV5-4 and TRBJ2-5; weak D call: TRBD1 (5 bases). Trimming took off 1 base at V and 3 bases at J, with 16 bases between the two ends. The CDR3 contains 16 residues. Germline V CDR1 and CDR2: SGHNT, YYREEE (reference sequence). CDR3 nucleotide sequence: TGTGCCAGCAGCTTGAGAGTGGGTGGGGCGGAAGAGACCCAGTACTTC. Translated, it gives CASSLRVGGAEETQYF. Combining the CDR3 with reference TRBV5-4 and TRBJ2-5 gives the whole variable domain ETGVTQSPTHLIKTRGQQVTLRCSSQSGHNTVSWYQQALGQGPQFIFQYYREEENGRGNFPPRFSGLQFPNYSSELNVNALELDDSALYLCASSLRVGGAEETQYFGPGTRLLVL.

This rearrangement joins TRBV7-9 to TRBJ1-1, with 10 bases fitting TRBD1. V shed 8 bases and J 3 bases; nucleotides not matched to a gene: 12. Germline-derived CDR1 and CDR2 are SEHNR and FQNEAQ (reference sequence). The CDR3 consists of 16 residues. In nucleotides, the CDR3 is TGTGCCAGCTTAGACAGGGGGCTAAGTTGGGACACTGAAGCTTTCTTT. Translated, it gives CASLDRGLSWDTEAFF.

The chain employs TRBV6-5 and TRBJ1-5; 8 bases align to TRBD1. Germline V CDR1 and CDR2: MNHEY, SVGAGI. The CDR3 is 13 residues long. V was clipped by 6 bases and J by 8 bases; unmatched bases: 6. The CDR3 region has the DNA TGTGCCAGCAGGGCAGGGGGCTTTGAGCCCCAGCATTTT. Its translation is CASRAGGFEPQHF.